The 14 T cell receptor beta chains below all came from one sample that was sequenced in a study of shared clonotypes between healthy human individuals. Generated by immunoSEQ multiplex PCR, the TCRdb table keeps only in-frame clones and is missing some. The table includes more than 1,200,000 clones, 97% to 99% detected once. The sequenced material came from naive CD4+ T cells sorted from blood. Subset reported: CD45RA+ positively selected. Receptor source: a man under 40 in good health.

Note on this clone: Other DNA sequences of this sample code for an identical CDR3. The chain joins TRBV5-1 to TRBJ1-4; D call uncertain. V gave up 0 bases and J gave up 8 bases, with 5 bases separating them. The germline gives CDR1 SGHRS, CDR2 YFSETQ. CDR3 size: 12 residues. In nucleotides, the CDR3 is TGCGCCAGCAGCTTGGTAGGCGAAAAACTGTTTTTT. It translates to CASSLVGEKLFF.

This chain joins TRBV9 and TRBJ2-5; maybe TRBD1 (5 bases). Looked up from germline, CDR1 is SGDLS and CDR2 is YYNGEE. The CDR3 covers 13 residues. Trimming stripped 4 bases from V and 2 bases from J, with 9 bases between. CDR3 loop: CASSKTVQETQYF. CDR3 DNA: TGTGCCAGCAGCAAGACAGTACAAGAGACCCAGTACTTC.

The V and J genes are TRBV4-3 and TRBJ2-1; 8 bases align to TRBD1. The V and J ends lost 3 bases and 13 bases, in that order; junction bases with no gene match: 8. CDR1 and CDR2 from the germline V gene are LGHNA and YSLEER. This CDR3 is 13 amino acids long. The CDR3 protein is CASSHLDREEQFF. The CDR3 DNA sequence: TGCGCCAGCAGCCACTTGGACAGGGAAGAACAGTTCTTC.

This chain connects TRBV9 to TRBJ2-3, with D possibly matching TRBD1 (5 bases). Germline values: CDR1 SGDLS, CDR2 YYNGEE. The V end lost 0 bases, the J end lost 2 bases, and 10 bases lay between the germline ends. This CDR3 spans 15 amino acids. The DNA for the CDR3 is TGTGCCAGCAGCGTAGTGGACACCTTCACAGATACGCAGTATTTT. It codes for CASSVVDTFTDTQYF. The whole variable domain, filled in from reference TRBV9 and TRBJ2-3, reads DSGVTQTPKHLITATGQRVTLRCSPRSGDLSVYWYQQSLDQGLQFLIQYYNGEERAKGNILERFSAQQFPDLHSELNLSSLELGDSALYFCASSVVDTFTDTQYFGPGTRLTVL.

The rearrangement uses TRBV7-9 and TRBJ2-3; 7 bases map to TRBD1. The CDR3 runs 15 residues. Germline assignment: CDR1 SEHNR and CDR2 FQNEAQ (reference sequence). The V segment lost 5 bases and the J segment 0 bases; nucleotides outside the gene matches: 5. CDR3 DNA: TGTGCCAGCAGCCACCCGGACAGGAGCACAGATACGCAGTATTTT. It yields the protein CASSHPDRSTDTQYF.

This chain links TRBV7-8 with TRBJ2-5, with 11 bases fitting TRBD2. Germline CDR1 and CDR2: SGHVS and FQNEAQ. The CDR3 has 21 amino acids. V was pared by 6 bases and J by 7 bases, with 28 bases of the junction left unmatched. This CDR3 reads CASRLGGHSAPIAGGPGTQYF. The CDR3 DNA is TGTGCCAGCAGACTAGGAGGACATAGCGCTCCTATAGCGGGAGGGCCGGGGACCCAGTACTTC.

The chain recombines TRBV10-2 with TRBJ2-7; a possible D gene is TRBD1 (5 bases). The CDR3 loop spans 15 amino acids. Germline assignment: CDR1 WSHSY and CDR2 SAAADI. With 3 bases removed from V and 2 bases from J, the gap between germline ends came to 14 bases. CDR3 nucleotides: TGCGCCAGCAGTGAAGGGGCCTGGCTTCCCTACGAGCAGTACTTC. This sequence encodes CASSEGAWLPYEQYF.

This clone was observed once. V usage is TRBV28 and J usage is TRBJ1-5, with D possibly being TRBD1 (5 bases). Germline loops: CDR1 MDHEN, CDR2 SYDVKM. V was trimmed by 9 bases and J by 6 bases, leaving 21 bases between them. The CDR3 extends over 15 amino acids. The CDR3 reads CASYTPRGSGQPQHF. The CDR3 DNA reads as TGTGCCAGTTATACCCCCCGGGGGTCGGGTCAGCCCCAGCATTTT.

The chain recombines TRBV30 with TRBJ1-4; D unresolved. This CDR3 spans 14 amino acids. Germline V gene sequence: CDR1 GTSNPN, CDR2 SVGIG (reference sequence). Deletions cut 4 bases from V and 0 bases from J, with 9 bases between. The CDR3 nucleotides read TGTGCCTGGACGGTTTTGGCAACTAATGAAAAACTGTTTTTT. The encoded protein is CAWTVLATNEKLFF.

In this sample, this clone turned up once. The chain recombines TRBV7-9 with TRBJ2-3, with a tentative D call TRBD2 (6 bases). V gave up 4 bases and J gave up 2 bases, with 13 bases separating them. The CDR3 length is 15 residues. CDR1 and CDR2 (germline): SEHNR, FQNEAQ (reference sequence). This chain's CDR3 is CASSWFRGNTDTQYF. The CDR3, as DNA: TGTGCCAGCAGCTGGTTCCGGGGGAACACAGATACGCAGTATTTT.

The CDR3 DNA sequence: TGTGCCAGCAGTTTGCCGCCTGTTTACGAGCAGTACTTC. Translating gives CASSLPPVYEQYF. V gene TRBV28 combines with J gene TRBJ2-7, with D unresolved. Trimming cost V 3 bases and J 4 bases, with 10 bases left between them. The germline gives CDR1 MDHEN, CDR2 SYDVKM. This CDR3 spans 13 amino acids.

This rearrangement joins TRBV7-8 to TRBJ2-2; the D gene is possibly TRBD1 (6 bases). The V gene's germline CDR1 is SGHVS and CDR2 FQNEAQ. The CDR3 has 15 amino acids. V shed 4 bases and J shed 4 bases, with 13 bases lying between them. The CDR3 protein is CASSSPWTVTGELFF. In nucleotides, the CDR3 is TGTGCCAGCAGCTCACCATGGACAGTCACCGGGGAGCTGTTTTTT.

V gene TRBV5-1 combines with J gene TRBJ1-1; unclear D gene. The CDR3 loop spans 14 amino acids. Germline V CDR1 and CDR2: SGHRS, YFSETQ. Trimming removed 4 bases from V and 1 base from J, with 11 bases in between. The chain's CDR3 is CASSEVLGNTEAFF. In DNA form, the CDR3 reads TGCGCCAGCAGCGAGGTCCTAGGGAACACTGAAGCTTTCTTT.

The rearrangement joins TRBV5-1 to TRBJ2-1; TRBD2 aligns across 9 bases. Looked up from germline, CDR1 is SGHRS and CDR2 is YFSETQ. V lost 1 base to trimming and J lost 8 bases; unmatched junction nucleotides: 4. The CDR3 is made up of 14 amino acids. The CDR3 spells CASSLFSGSHEQFF. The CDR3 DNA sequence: TGCGCCAGCAGCTTGTTTAGCGGGAGCCATGAGCAGTTCTTC.